This T cell receptor beta chain emerged from a study of T-cell reconstitution after alpha-beta-depleted transplantation in children. Study findings and constraints: It was reported that alpha-beta T cells came from several hundred expanded graft clones (about two months after transplant). Newly produced T cells mostly provided counts and TCRbeta diversity after one year, as hyperexpanded clones declined.

This sample's TCRbeta library carried unique molecular identifier barcodes. One entry per CDR3 protein, called by TCRdb with MiXCR from the PCR reads. This sample has about 1,000,000 distinct CDR3 sequences, with roughly 29% found just once. The V gene end was trimmed by 5 bases and the J gene end by 9 bases; junction bases not matched to a gene: 6. The CDR3 loop spans 12 amino acids. The germline V gene has CDR1 DFQATT and CDR2 SNEGSKA (reference sequence). This clonotype showed up just a few times. Its antigen is not known. The sequence was collected from a boy under two years old who had a stem cell transplant for SCID, so the T cells may come from the graft donor. This chain uses TRBV20-1 with TRBJ2-1, with TRBD2 identical over 8 bases. Sequences were derived from PBMCs, mostly from graft donor cells, sampled 360 days after TCRalphabeta/CD19-depleted stem cell transplant. CDR3 amino acids: CSAGLAGLEQFF. In DNA, the CDR3 is TGCAGTGCTGGCCTAGCGGGCCTTGAGCAGTTCTTC.